These 25 T cell receptor beta chains came from one sample sequenced in a study of blood T cell repertoires in COVID-19. Profiling relied on immunoSEQ multiplex PCR, and the TCRdb table lists in-frame clones only, not all of them. The data show more than 200,000 clones, around 82% seen once. The specimen was peripheral blood. The source of these receptors is a woman aged 50 to 60 with acute or convalescent COVID-19.

The rearrangement uses TRBV20-1 and TRBJ1-2, with 9 bases that match TRBD1. This CDR3 comprises 11 residues. Germline CDR1 is DFQATT and CDR2 is SNEGSKA (reference sequence). Trimming cost V 4 bases and J 6 bases; bases outside gene matches: 0. This CDR3 reads CSANRGHGYTF. The CDR3 nucleotides read TGCAGTGCTAACAGGGGGCATGGCTACACCTTC.

A single count supports this clone. CDR3: CASSIRVGAPGYTF. The CDR3 DNA follows: TGTGCCAGCAGTATCAGGGTAGGGGCGCCTGGCTACACCTTC. The chain carries TRBV28 and TRBJ1-2; possible D gene TRBD1, 5 bases. The V end lost 5 bases, the J end lost 7 bases, and 17 bases lay between the germline ends. The CDR3 covers 14 residues. Per germline, CDR1 MDHEN and CDR2 SYDVKM.

The J gene is TRBJ2-2, the V gene TRBV29-1; perhaps TRBD1 as D (5 bases). The germline gives CDR1 SQVTM, CDR2 ANQGSEA. CDR3 size: 12 residues. V lost 6 bases and J 7 bases, leaving 12 bases between the germline ends. The CDR3 nucleotides are TGCAGCGTCGCTAGGGGTGGCGGGGAGCTGTTTTTT. This sequence encodes CSVARGGGELFF.

The chain links TRBV6-5 to TRBJ1-3; unclear D gene. The V and J ends lost 2 bases and 4 bases respectively, with 15 bases between them. The CDR3 consists of 16 residues. Germline V gene sequence: CDR1 MNHEY, CDR2 SVGAGI. The CDR3 reads CASSYAGGSAGNTIYF. In DNA, the CDR3 is TGTGCCAGCAGTTACGCGGGCGGGTCCGCCGGAAACACCATATATTTT.

The V gene is TRBV5-1, the J gene TRBJ2-6, with no clear D. CDR3 length equals 15 residues. Deletions cut 9 bases from V and 0 bases from J, with 13 bases between. The V gene's germline CDR1 is SGHRS and CDR2 YFSETQ. CDR3 sequence (DNA): TGCGCCACCTCCCCCCCGAGCTCTGGGGCCAACGTCCTGACTTTC. Translated, it gives CATSPPSSGANVLTF.

The chain carries TRBV7-6 and TRBJ2-5, with 13 bases matching TRBD2. The CDR3 is 16 amino acids. The germline gives CDR1 SGHVS, CDR2 FNYEAQ. Trimming took 5 bases from V and 4 from J; bases not matched to a gene: 7. The CDR3 region is CASSRRTSGSVETQYF. CDR3 sequence (DNA): TGTGCCAGCAGCCGCCGGACTAGCGGGAGTGTAGAGACCCAGTACTTC.

The V call is TRBV19, the J call TRBJ2-1; 9 nucleotides agree with TRBD1. The CDR3 is made up of 14 amino acids. J gave up 7 bases and V 6 bases, and 7 bases lay outside the gene matches. Germline lookup yields CDR1 LNHDA and CDR2 SQIVND (reference sequence). The CDR3 protein is CASRRGTGSNEQFF. DNA of the CDR3: TGTGCCAGTAGGAGGGGGACAGGGTCAAATGAGCAGTTCTTC. The variable domain in full, with the rest retrieved from reference TRBV19 and TRBJ2-1, is DGGITQSPKYLFRKEGQNVTLSCEQNLNHDAMYWYRQDPGQGLRLIYYSQIVNDFQKGDIAEGYSVSREKKESFPLTVTSAQKNPTAFYLCASRRGTGSNEQFFGPGTRLTVL.

The chain couples TRBV5-4 to TRBJ2-3; no clear D. Deletions cut 7 bases from V and 0 bases from J, with 9 bases between. Germline lookup yields CDR1 SGHNT and CDR2 YYREEE (reference sequence). There are 13 residues in the CDR3. CDR3 in amino acids: CASSDQSTDTQYF. In nucleotides, the CDR3 is TGTGCCAGCTCCGATCAGAGCACAGATACGCAGTATTTT.

V usage is TRBV2 and J usage is TRBJ2-2; 7 bases line up with TRBD2. Unmatched junction bases numbered 2, after V lost 6 bases and J lost 4 bases. Germline V gives CDR1 SNHLY, CDR2 FYNNEI. This CDR3 contains 13 residues. The CDR3 loop reads CASRTSLTGELFF. In DNA form, the CDR3 reads TGTGCCAGCAGGACTAGCCTCACCGGGGAGCTGTTTTTT.

This chain connects TRBV7-6 to TRBJ2-7; TRBD2 matches at 9 bases. The CDR3 contains 16 residues. Germline V CDR1 and CDR2: SGHVS, FNYEAQ. Trimming removed 4 bases from V and 1 base from J; junction bases left unmatched: 8. The CDR3: CASSSESGRRSYEQYF. The CDR3 DNA reads as TGTGCCAGCAGCTCAGAAAGCGGGAGGAGGTCCTACGAGCAGTACTTC.

The chain recombines TRBV20-1 with TRBJ2-3, with D perhaps TRBD1 (6 bases). This CDR3 region has 14 residues. V was clipped by 3 bases and J by 1 base, with 11 bases between them. Germline V gene sequence: CDR1 DFQATT, CDR2 SNEGSKA (reference sequence). CDR3 region: CSASIGGRTDTQYF. CDR3 nucleotides: TGCAGTGCTAGTATTGGGGGCCGCACAGATACGCAGTATTTT.

The rearrangement links TRBV24-1 to TRBJ2-2, with 10 bases that match TRBD1. The V and J ends lost 4 bases and 4 bases, in that order; junction bases with no gene match: 5. This CDR3 comprises 16 residues. Germline V CDR1 and CDR2: KGHDR, SFDVKD. The CDR3 reads CATSDLGQGVTGELFF. Here the CDR3 DNA reads TGTGCCACCAGTGACCTTGGACAGGGGGTCACCGGGGAGCTGTTTTTT.

The chain carries TRBV6-2 or TRBV6-3 and TRBJ2-7, with 7 positions matching TRBD1. The J segment lost 7 bases and the V segment lost 5 bases, leaving 5 bases of the junction unmatched. The CDR3 is 12 residues long. CDR1 is MNHEY and CDR2 is SVGEGT in the germline V gene. The CDR3 bases are TGTGCCAGCAGTCATCAGGGGGATGAGCAGTACTTC. This gives the protein CASSHQGDEQYF.

Many counts were recorded for this clone. V usage is TRBV5-1 and J usage is TRBJ2-7, with 12 bases lining up with TRBD2. The CDR3 has 17 residues. The V segment lost 4 bases and the J segment 3 bases; nucleotides outside the gene matches: 11. CDR1 is SGHRS, CDR2 YFSETQ, per germline. The CDR3 loop is CASSPRTSGAISYEQYF. The CDR3 coding sequence is TGCGCCAGCAGCCCAAGGACTAGCGGGGCTATCAGCTACGAGCAGTACTTC.

This clone was observed a single time. The J gene is TRBJ1-2, the V gene TRBV5-1; TRBD1 might be the D (5 bases). The CDR3 is made up of 14 amino acids. The germline V and J ends were trimmed by 2 bases and 3 bases, with 11 bases remaining between them. Per the germline V gene, CDR1 is SGHRS and CDR2 is YFSETQ. The DNA of the CDR3 is TGCGCCAGCAGCTTTGCAGGGTTGGACTATGGCTACACCTTC. It translates to CASSFAGLDYGYTF.

The chain joins TRBV30 to TRBJ2-7, with TRBD1 identical over 10 bases. CDR1 is GTSNPN, CDR2 SVGIG, per germline (reference sequence). V gave up 2 bases and J gave up 5 bases; unmatched junction bases: 9. The CDR3 consists of 15 residues. Here the CDR3 reads CAWSFRTGGGNEQYF. The CDR3 DNA follows: TGTGCCTGGAGTTTTAGGACAGGGGGAGGCAACGAGCAGTACTTC.

The V gene is TRBV27, the J gene TRBJ2-5; TRBD1 agrees at 10 bases. The germline V gene has CDR1 MNHEY and CDR2 SMNVEV (reference sequence). The CDR3 has 15 residues. The V segment lost 5 bases and the J segment 0 bases; nucleotides outside the gene matches: 3. In DNA form, the CDR3 reads TGTGCCAGCAGTCCGGGACAGGGGAACCAAGAGACCCAGTACTTC. Its protein is CASSPGQGNQETQYF.

The chain links TRBV30 to TRBJ1-4; TRBD1 agrees at 9 bases. With 1 base clipped from V and 6 bases from J, the junction kept 0 bases outside the gene matches. The CDR3 runs 13 residues. Germline V gives CDR1 GTSNPN, CDR2 SVGIG (reference sequence). The CDR3 here is CAWSGTGDEKLFF. The CDR3 region has the DNA TGTGCCTGGAGTGGGACAGGGGATGAAAAACTGTTTTTT.

The chain employs TRBV10-2 and TRBJ2-5; TRBD2 aligns across 8 bases. V lost 3 bases, J lost 4 bases, and 7 bases stayed unmatched. CDR1 WSHSY and CDR2 SAAADI come from the germline V gene. The length of the CDR3 is 15 residues. The DNA of the CDR3 is TGCGCCAGCAGTGATAATGACGGGAGGGGAGAGACCCAGTACTTC. It translates to CASSDNDGRGETQYF.

This clone occurred many times. The chain carries TRBV19 and TRBJ2-2, with a possible D match to TRBD2 (5 bases). V lost 11 bases and J 8 bases, leaving 15 bases between the germline ends. CDR1 and CDR2 (germline): LNHDA, SQIVND (reference sequence). This CDR3 comprises 12 residues. CDR3 region: CALETIAGELFF. The CDR3 DNA sequence: TGTGCCTTAGAAACCATAGCGGGGGAGCTGTTTTTT.

This chain links TRBV5-1 with TRBJ2-2; D uncertain. Germline V gene lookup returns CDR1 SGHRS and CDR2 YFSETQ. The CDR3 extends over 15 amino acids. V was clipped by 1 base and J by 2 bases, with 9 bases between them. The CDR3 reads CASSLNRLNTGELFF. In DNA form, the CDR3 reads TGCGCCAGCAGCTTGAACCGGTTAAACACCGGGGAGCTGTTTTTT.

The chain employs TRBV24-1 and TRBJ1-4, with TRBD1 identical over 7 bases. The CDR3 consists of 15 residues. Germline CDR1 reads KGHDR; CDR2 reads SFDVKD. The J segment lost 7 bases and the V segment lost 4 bases, leaving 8 bases of the junction unmatched. CDR3 sequence: CATSDPGGQAEKLFF. In DNA form, the CDR3 reads TGTGCCACCAGTGACCCCGGCGGACAGGCTGAAAAACTGTTTTTT.

The chain has TRBV7-3 and TRBJ2-1; 8 nucleotides align to TRBD1. The CDR3 totals 13 residues. Germline assignment: CDR1 SGHTA and CDR2 FQGTGA. The J segment lost 9 bases and the V segment lost 5 bases, leaving 6 bases of the junction unmatched. Here the CDR3 reads CASSPDRGGEQFF. The DNA of the CDR3 is TGTGCCAGCAGCCCCGACAGGGGAGGTGAGCAGTTCTTC.

DNA of the CDR3: TGTGCCAGCAGTTTAAAGGGGAGGGCCGGAGAGACCCAGTACTTC. Translating gives CASSLKGRAGETQYF. The chain employs TRBV27 and TRBJ2-5; 7 bases are a match to TRBD2. With V trimmed by 2 bases and J by 4 bases, 7 bases remained unmatched. The CDR3 sequence is 15 residues long. CDR1 and CDR2 from the germline V gene are MNHEY and SMNVEV (reference sequence).

The V call is TRBV5-1, the J call TRBJ1-1, with 9 positions matching TRBD1. This CDR3 is built from 15 residues. From germline, CDR1 is SGHRS and CDR2 YFSETQ. The trim removed 2 bases at V and 10 bases at J, leaving 12 bases unmatched. The CDR3 protein is CASSLGGDRAPGAFF. For the CDR3, the DNA is TGCGCCAGCAGCTTAGGTGGGGACAGGGCGCCGGGAGCTTTCTTT.